This T cell receptor (beta chain) was obtained from a study of Ad26.COV2.S vaccination and SARS-CoV-2 variants. Sequencing was performed with immunoSEQ multiplex PCR; in TCRdb, only in-frame clones are kept and a portion is missing. The sample contains fewer than 800,000 clones, approximately 88% of which appear only once. V dropped 6 bases and J dropped 5 bases, with 11 bases sitting between them. The CDR3 contains 13 residues. Germline CDR1 reads KGHSH; CDR2 reads LQKENI. Treatment defined: 15 to 20 received Ad26.COV2.S at low or high dose, single or two shots; five or six received placebo; per-sample allocation not given. Sampling occurred on day 63 after the first vaccine or placebo injection.

This clonotype was obtained from a person between 18 and 65 years old who received the Ad26.COV2.S COVID-19 vaccine or a placebo. The sample in question was peripheral blood, obtained in a trial of Ad26.COV2.S vaccine versus placebo. J is TRBJ1-5 and V is TRBV18, with D tentatively TRBD1 (5 bases). The CDR3 sequence: CASSSGSDQPQHF. DNA of the CDR3: TGTGCCAGCTCGTCAGGGTCCGATCAGCCCCAGCATTTT.